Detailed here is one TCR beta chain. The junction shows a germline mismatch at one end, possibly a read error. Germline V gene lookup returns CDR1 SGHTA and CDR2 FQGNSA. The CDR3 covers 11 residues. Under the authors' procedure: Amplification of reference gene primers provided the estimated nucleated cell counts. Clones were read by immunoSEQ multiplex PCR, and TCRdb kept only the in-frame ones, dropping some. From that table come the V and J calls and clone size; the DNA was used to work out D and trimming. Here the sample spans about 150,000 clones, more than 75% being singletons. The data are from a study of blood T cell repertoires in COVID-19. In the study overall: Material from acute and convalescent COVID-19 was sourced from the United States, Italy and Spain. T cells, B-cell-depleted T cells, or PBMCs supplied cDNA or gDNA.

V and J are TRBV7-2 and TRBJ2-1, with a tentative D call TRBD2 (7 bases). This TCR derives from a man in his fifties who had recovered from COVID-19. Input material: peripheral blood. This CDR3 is CASSLGGGQFF. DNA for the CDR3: TGTGCCAGCAGTTTAGGGGGGGGACAGTTCTTC.